Listed here are 22 T cell receptor beta chains from one sample, sequenced in a study of blood T cells in healthy people across ages. A J-beta primer mix and a sample-barcoded 5' primer were used in a second PCR of about 7 to 12 cycles. TCRdb reprocessed the 5' RACE reads via MiXCR and lists one record per CDR3 protein. Among hundreds of thousands of distinct CDR3 sequences listed, roughly 44% were seen once. The sequenced sample consisted of blood. All receptors derive from a man aged 55 to 70 in good health.

This sequence joins TRBV11-2 and TRBJ2-3; 7 bases map to TRBD1. V was pared by 5 bases and J by 2 bases, with 4 bases of the junction left unmatched. CDR1 is SGHAT and CDR2 is FQNNGV in the germline V gene. The CDR3 totals 14 residues. The CDR3 region has the DNA TGTGCCAGCAGCACGGACAGGAACACAGATACGCAGTATTTT. Residues: CASSTDRNTDTQYF. The whole variable domain, filled in from reference TRBV11-2 and TRBJ2-3, reads EAGVAQSPRYKIIEKRQSVAFWCNPISGHATLYWYQQILGQGPKLLIQFQNNGVVDDSQLPKDRFSAERLKGVDSTLKIQPAKLEDSAVYLCASSTDRNTDTQYFGPGTRLTVL.

The chain has TRBV6-5 and TRBJ2-7; 8 bases align to TRBD1. V shed 0 bases, J shed 1 base, and the junction held 5 bases outside the gene matches. Germline V CDR1 and CDR2: MNHEY, SVGAGI. The CDR3 is 16 amino acids. The CDR3 reads CASSYSRGLSSYEQYF. The CDR3 region has the DNA TGTGCCAGCAGTTACTCCAGGGGGCTCTCATCCTACGAGCAGTACTTC.

On this clonotype itself: Since no conserved phenylalanine or tryptophan closes the CDR3, a read error is the likely cause. The chain joins TRBV20-1 to TRBJ1-4; 7 bases line up with TRBD1. CDR3 length equals 12 residues. Germline V gene sequence: CDR1 DFQATT, CDR2 SNEGSKA (reference sequence). The trim removed 6 bases at V and 6 bases at J, leaving 4 bases unmatched. As DNA, the CDR3 is TGCAGTGCAAGACAGGGATATGAAAAACTGTTTGTT. Its protein is CSARQGYEKLFV.

The chain links TRBV6-1 to TRBJ2-6; maybe TRBD1 (6 bases). The CDR3 consists of 15 residues. V was pared by 6 bases and J by 0 bases, with 9 bases between. Germline V CDR1 and CDR2: MNHNS, SASEGT. The CDR3 sequence: CASRAQGSGANVLTF. The CDR3 DNA reads as TGTGCCAGCAGGGCACAGGGCTCTGGGGCCAACGTCCTGACTTTC.

The CDR3 sequence: CASSPEGRTSNQPQHF. The CDR3 bases are TGTGCCAGCAGCCCCGAGGGACGGACTAGCAATCAGCCCCAGCATTTT. J is TRBJ1-5 and V is TRBV7-8, with a weak D call TRBD1 (5 bases). The germline V gene has CDR1 SGHVS and CDR2 FQNEAQ. There are 16 residues in the CDR3. Trimming stripped 5 bases from V and 0 bases from J, with 14 bases between.

The chain combines TRBV9 with TRBJ1-2; 8 nucleotides align to TRBD1. CDR1 SGDLS and CDR2 YYNGEE come from the germline V gene. There are 14 residues in the CDR3. Unmatched junction bases numbered 4, after V lost 3 bases and J lost 3 bases. In DNA form, the CDR3 reads TGTGCCAGCAGCGCTACAGGGGGATACTATGGCTACACCTTC. Translated: CASSATGGYYGYTF.

The V call is TRBV6-6, the J call TRBJ2-2, with D perhaps TRBD1 (5 bases). V shed 8 bases and J shed 6 bases, with 13 bases lying between them. CDR3 length: 13 amino acids. Germline CDR1 is MNHNY and CDR2 is SVGAGI (reference sequence). CDR3 region: CASGAPMAGELFF. The DNA of the CDR3 is TGTGCCAGCGGGGCACCCATGGCCGGGGAGCTGTTTTTT.

This clonotype was observed at least ten times. CDR3 residues: CSVSYSLVAFF. The CDR3, as DNA: TGCAGCGTTTCGTACAGTTTGGTAGCTTTCTTT. The rearrangement uses TRBV29-1 and TRBJ1-1; D gene ambiguous. V lost 5 bases to trimming and J lost 10 bases, with 14 bases between them. This CDR3 has 11 residues. Germline assignment: CDR1 SQVTM and CDR2 ANQGSEA.

In this sample, this clonotype turned up a few times. The chain employs TRBV20-1 and TRBJ2-3, with D possibly matching TRBD1 (6 bases). Germline V lookup: CDR1 DFQATT, CDR2 SNEGSKA (reference sequence). The ends were cut back, 6 bases at V and 2 bases at J, with 18 bases in the middle. CDR3 length: 15 residues. The CDR3 nucleotides are TGCAGTGCCACGCACCGGGACAACCCCACAGATACGCAGTATTTT. Translation gives CSATHRDNPTDTQYF.

V and J are TRBV3-1 and TRBJ2-7; 8 nucleotides line up with TRBD2. The J call may be in error: the DNA end matches TRBJ2-4 better. Germline values: CDR1 LGHDT, CDR2 YNNKEL (reference sequence). This CDR3 has 16 residues. CDR3 amino acids: CASSQGTGGPKNIQYF. The CDR3 DNA sequence: TGTGCCAGCAGCCAAGGGACGGGGGGGCCCAAAAACATTCAGTACTTC.

The V and J genes are TRBV12-3 or TRBV12-4 and TRBJ2-7; tentative D call: TRBD1 (6 bases). V was clipped by 1 base and J by 7 bases, with 17 bases between them. This CDR3 region has 15 residues. CDR3 amino acids: CASSLELGALWEQYF. Written as DNA, the CDR3 is TGTGCCAGCAGTTTAGAATTGGGGGCTCTTTGGGAGCAGTACTTC.

The rearrangement joins TRBV5-1 to TRBJ1-2, with D possibly being TRBD1 (5 bases). This CDR3 is built from 14 residues. V was pared by 1 base and J by 6 bases, with 13 bases between. CDR1 and CDR2 (germline): SGHRS, YFSETQ. CDR3 residues: CASSLSDPGNGYTF. The CDR3 nucleotides read TGCGCCAGCAGCTTGTCGGACCCAGGGAATGGCTACACCTTC.

This clonotype was found once. The genes are TRBV5-5 and TRBJ2-4; D is perhaps TRBD2 (5 bases). Trimming took 6 bases from V and 8 from J, leaving 18 bases between them. Looked up from germline, CDR1 is SGHKS and CDR2 is YYEKEE (reference sequence). The CDR3 sequence is 14 residues long. This CDR3 is CASTPLDGCDIQYF. In DNA, the CDR3 is TGTGCCAGCACCCCACTAGACGGGTGTGACATTCAGTACTTC. Combining the CDR3 with reference TRBV5-5 and TRBJ2-4 gives the whole variable domain DAGVTQSPTHLIKTRGQQVTLRCSPISGHKSVSWYQQVLGQGPQFIFQYYEKEERGRGNFPDRFSARQFPNYSSELNVNALLLGDSALYLCASTPLDGCDIQYFGAGTRLSVL.

This clonotype showed up just a few times. The V gene is TRBV10-1, the J gene TRBJ2-5, with 8 bases identical to TRBD1. Germline V gene lookup returns CDR1 WNHNN and CDR2 SYGVQD (reference sequence). V lost 4 bases and J lost 5; bases outside the gene matches: 9. CDR3 length equals 15 residues. The CDR3 nucleotides read TGCGCCAGCAGTGGAAAGGGACAGGTCGGGGAGACCCAGTACTTC. This gives the protein CASSGKGQVGETQYF.

The table lists this clonotype with a few counts. V and J are TRBV28 and TRBJ1-2; unclear D gene. V gave up 3 bases and J gave up 3 bases, with 11 bases separating them. The germline V gene has CDR1 MDHEN and CDR2 SYDVKM. This CDR3 contains 14 residues. CDR3 in DNA: TGTGCCAGCAGTTTCGTGTATTCCGACTATGGCTACACCTTC. This translates into CASSFVYSDYGYTF.

The rearrangement links TRBV3-1 to TRBJ2-1, with 7 bases that match TRBD1. The CDR3 is 16 residues long. V dropped 1 base and J dropped 10; count of bases not matched to a gene: 13. CDR1 and CDR2 (germline): LGHDT, YNNKEL (reference sequence). The CDR3 bases are TGTGCCAGCAGCCAAGGGACAGGACCTCCCCCGTGGGAGCAGTTCTTC. This gives the protein CASSQGTGPPPWEQFF.

The J gene is TRBJ2-7, the V gene TRBV4-3, with TRBD1 matching over 10 bases. The CDR3 has 15 amino acids. With 3 bases clipped from V and 4 bases from J, the junction kept 6 bases outside the gene matches. Looked up from germline, CDR1 is LGHNA and CDR2 is YSLEER. Here the CDR3 reads CASSQGQGKLYEQYF. Written as DNA, the CDR3 is TGCGCCAGCAGCCAGGGACAGGGGAAATTATACGAGCAGTACTTC.

The gene calls are TRBV30 and TRBJ1-4; D perhaps matches TRBD1 (5 bases). The V end lost 0 bases, the J end lost 4 bases, and 9 bases lay between the germline ends. Germline lookup yields CDR1 GTSNPN and CDR2 SVGIG (reference sequence). The CDR3 consists of 14 residues. The CDR3: CAWSVAGYNEKLFF. DNA of the CDR3: TGTGCCTGGAGTGTAGCAGGGTATAATGAAAAACTGTTTTTT.

The V and J genes are TRBV7-2 and TRBJ2-1; 13 bases fit TRBD2. The CDR3 has 19 amino acids. Trimming at V came to 6 bases and at J to 10 bases, leaving 21 bases not matched to a gene. Germline V gene lookup returns CDR1 SGHTA and CDR2 FQGNSA. The CDR3 DNA reads TGTGCCAGCAGTCCTTATGGACTAGCGGGAGCTAACCTACGTTCGGAGCAGTTCTTC. Translation: CASSPYGLAGANLRSEQFF. Combining the CDR3 with reference TRBV7-2 and TRBJ2-1 gives the whole variable domain GAGVSQSPSNKVTEKGKDVELRCDPISGHTALYWYRQSLGQGLEFLIYFQGNSAPDKSGLPSDRFSAERTGGSVSTLTIQRTQQEDSAVYLCASSPYGLAGANLRSEQFFGPGTRLTVL.

This clonotype has ten or more counts. The chain is built from TRBV20-1 and TRBJ2-5, with D tentatively TRBD2 (6 bases). The germline CDR1 and CDR2 sequences are DFQATT and SNEGSKA (reference sequence). Trimming left V 3 bases short and J 5 bases short, with 16 bases between. The CDR3 is made up of 14 amino acids. The CDR3 region is CSARGDIGRETQYF. DNA of the CDR3: TGCAGTGCTAGGGGAGACATAGGGAGGGAGACCCAGTACTTC.

The V call is TRBV25-1, the J call TRBJ1-2, with D possibly TRBD1 on 6 matching bases. This CDR3 region has 13 residues. The V gene lost 9 bases and the J gene lost 5 bases, with 16 bases spanning the gap. Germline V gene lookup returns CDR1 MGHDK and CDR2 SYGVNS. CDR3 protein: CASLTAGVYGYTF. CDR3 bases: TGTGCCAGTCTTACGGCAGGGGTATATGGCTACACCTTC.

V gene TRBV7-9 combines with J gene TRBJ2-2; 12 bases line up with TRBD2. This CDR3 comprises 19 residues. The V segment lost 5 bases and the J segment 4 bases; nucleotides outside the gene matches: 14. In germline, CDR1 is SEHNR, CDR2 FQNEAQ (reference sequence). In nucleotides, the CDR3 is TGTGCCAGCAGCCCCCGTGTCGCTAGCGGGGGGGCTGGCACCGGGGAGCTGTTTTTT. Amino acid sequence: CASSPRVASGGAGTGELFF.